The sequence of this T cell receptor beta chain was determined in a study of blood T cell repertoires in COVID-19. At the level of the study: Sources were T cells, B-cell-depleted T cells, or PBMCs; the material itself was cDNA or gDNA.

This clone was detected many times. Sequencing was performed with immunoSEQ multiplex PCR; in TCRdb, only in-frame clones are kept and a portion is missing. This sample carries approximately 340,000 clones, around four fifths of them seen once, and the ten largest clones take 2.5% to 3%. The CDR3 has 14 amino acids. The V gene end was trimmed by 3 bases and the J gene end by 1 base; junction bases not matched to a gene: 2. CDR1 MDHEN and CDR2 SYDVKM come from the germline V gene. What was sequenced was peripheral blood. This TCR derives from a young man with active or convalescent COVID-19. The J gene is TRBJ1-1, the V gene TRBV28; the match to TRBD1 covers 7 bases. The CDR3 coding sequence is TGTGCCAGCAGTTTTACAGGGGCGAACACTGAAGCTTTCTTT. This gives the protein CASSFTGANTEAFF.